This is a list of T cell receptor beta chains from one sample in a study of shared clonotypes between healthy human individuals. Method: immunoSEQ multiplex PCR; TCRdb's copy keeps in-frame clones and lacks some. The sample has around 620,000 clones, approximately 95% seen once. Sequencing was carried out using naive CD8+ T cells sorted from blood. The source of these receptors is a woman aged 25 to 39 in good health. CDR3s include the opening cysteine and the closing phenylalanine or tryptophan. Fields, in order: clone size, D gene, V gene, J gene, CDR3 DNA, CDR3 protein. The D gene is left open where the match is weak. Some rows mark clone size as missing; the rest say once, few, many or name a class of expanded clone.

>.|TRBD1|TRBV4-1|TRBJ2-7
TGCGCCAGCAGCCAAGAGTTGAGACAGGGGCGCCAAGTGCAGTACTTC
CASSQELRQGRQVQYF
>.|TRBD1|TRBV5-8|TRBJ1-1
TGTGCCAGCAGCGCCGGGACAGGCCTGAGCACTGAAGCTTTCTTT
CASSAGTGLSTEAFF
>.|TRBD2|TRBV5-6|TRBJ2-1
TGTGCCAGCAGCTTGGCCGGTCTAGCGGGAGAAAATGAGCAGTTCTTC
CASSLAGLAGENEQFF
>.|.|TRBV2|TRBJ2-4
TGTGCCAGCAGGAGTGACTCCACGAACATTCAGTACTTC
CASRSDSTNIQYF
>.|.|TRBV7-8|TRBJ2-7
TGTGCCAGCAGCTTAAGAACGACACTGACGAGCTCCTACGAGCAGTACTTC
CASSLRTTLTSSYEQYF
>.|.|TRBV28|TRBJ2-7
TGTGCCAGCAGCCCCCCCTCAGGCTCCTACGAGCAGTACTTC
CASSPPSGSYEQYF
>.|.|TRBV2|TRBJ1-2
TGTGCCAGCAGCCAGAATCCCGGCGAGCGGGGCTACACATTC
CASSQNPGERGYTF
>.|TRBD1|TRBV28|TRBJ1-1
TGTGCCAGCAGCTACGACAGGGTGAACACTGAAGCTTTCTTT
CASSYDRVNTEAFF
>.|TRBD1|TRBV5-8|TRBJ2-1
TGTGCCAGCAGCTTGGTACAGGGGGTTTACAATGAGCAGTTCTTC
CASSLVQGVYNEQFF
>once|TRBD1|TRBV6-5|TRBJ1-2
TGTGCCAGCAGTTACCAGGGACAGGGGTACTATGGCTACACCTTC
CASSYQGQGYYGYTF
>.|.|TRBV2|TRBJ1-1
TGTGCCAGCAGCCCCGACTCGACTGAAGCTTTCTTT
CASSPDSTEAFF
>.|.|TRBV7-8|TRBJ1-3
TGTGCCAGCAGCTTAGACTCTGGAAACACCATATATTTT
CASSLDSGNTIYF
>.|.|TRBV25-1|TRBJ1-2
TGTGCCAGCAGTGCCCAACAGGGTGACTATGGCTACACCTTC
CASSAQQGDYGYTF
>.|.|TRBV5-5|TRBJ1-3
TGTGCCAGCAGCTTGGTGGGGGCTGGAAACACCATATATTTT
CASSLVGAGNTIYF
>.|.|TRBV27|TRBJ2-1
TGTGCCAGCAGTTTCGGGCGGGGCCAGTTCTTC
CASSFGRGQFF